This TCR beta chain came from a study of regulatory T cells in long-lasting Graves disease. Time point meaning: newly diagnosed GD, antithyroid drugs for less than 3 months. The TCR library was made from RNA extracted from PBMCs. This CDR3 has 16 amino acids. V was pared by 3 bases and J by 3 bases, with 11 bases of the junction left unmatched. CDR1 and CDR2 from the germline V gene are DFQATT and SNEGSKA (reference sequence). This clonotype came up many times. No antigen is known for it. Study conclusions and caveats: New patients shared approximately 1,000 public clonotypes, and persistent patients shared more, with over 2,500.

Building of the TCR beta libraries involved iRepertoire HTBI primers and Arm-PCR of CDR3 regions. TCRdb redid the calling of the multiplex PCR reads with MiXCR, one entry per CDR3 protein. The profile shows under 450,000 distinct CDR3 sequences, 12% of them singletons. This sample also belongs to another study, concerning T cells in Graves' hyperthyroidism and ophthalmopathy.

The rearrangement joins TRBV20-1 to TRBJ2-7; 10 bases match TRBD2. The sequence was collected from a woman under 30 with Graves disease. Material: peripheral blood mononuclear cells (PBMCs), obtained at new diagnosis, from a patient treated with antithyroid drugs. The CDR3 sequence is CSARGGPLAGVYEQYF. DNA of the CDR3: TGCAGTGCTAGGGGAGGTCCTCTAGCGGGAGTCTACGAGCAGTACTTC.